The entry that follows covers one T cell receptor (beta chain) sequence. The antigen remains unidentified. Germline V gives CDR1 SGDLS, CDR2 YYNGEE. The CDR3 covers 13 residues. J gave up 3 bases and V 4 bases, and 3 bases lay outside the gene matches. These data are taken from a study of cytomegalovirus exposure and HLA in healthy donors. Findings of the study overall: The classifier reportedly diagnosed cytomegalovirus status with high sensitivity and specificity. The likely explanation for a cluster of highly shared sequence variants was sequencing artifact.

The PCR made use of 60 Vbeta and 13 Jbeta primers. Profiling relied on immunoSEQ multiplex PCR, and the TCRdb table lists in-frame clones only, not all of them. The data contain 150,000 to 200,000 clones, more than 70% of them singletons. The clonotype comes from a woman aged 40 to 50 in good health and CMV-seronegative. Material for sequencing was PBMCs. This chain links TRBV9 with TRBJ2-5; 7 nucleotides match TRBD1. This CDR3 reads CASSLTGEETQYF. DNA of the CDR3: TGTGCCAGCAGCTTAACAGGGGAAGAGACCCAGTACTTC. The entire variable domain, with the rest obtained from reference TRBV9 and TRBJ2-5, is as follows: DSGVTQTPKHLITATGQRVTLRCSPRSGDLSVYWYQQSLDQGLQFLIQYYNGEERAKGNILERFSAQQFPDLHSELNLSSLELGDSALYFCASSLTGEETQYFGPGTRLLVL.